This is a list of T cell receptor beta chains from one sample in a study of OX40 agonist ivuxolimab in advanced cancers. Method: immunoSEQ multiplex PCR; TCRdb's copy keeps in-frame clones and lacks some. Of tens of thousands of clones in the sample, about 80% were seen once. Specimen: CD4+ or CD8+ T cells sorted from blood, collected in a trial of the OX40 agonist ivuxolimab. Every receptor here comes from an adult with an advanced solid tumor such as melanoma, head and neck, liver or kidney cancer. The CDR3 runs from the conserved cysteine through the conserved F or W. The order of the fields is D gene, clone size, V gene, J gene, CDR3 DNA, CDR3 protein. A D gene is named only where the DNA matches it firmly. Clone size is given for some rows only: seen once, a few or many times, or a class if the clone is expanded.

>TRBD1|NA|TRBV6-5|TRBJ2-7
TGTGCCAGCAGTTACCAACAGGGGCCGGGCTACGAGCAGTACTTC
CASSYQQGPGYEQYF
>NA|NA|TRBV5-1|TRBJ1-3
TGCGCCAGCAGCTTGGCAAGGGGTCCTGGAAACACCATATATTTT
CASSLARGPGNTIYF
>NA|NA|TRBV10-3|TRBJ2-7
TGTGCCATCAGTAGTACGGGCCGCTCCTACGAGCAGTACTTC
CAISSTGRSYEQYF
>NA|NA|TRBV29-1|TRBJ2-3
TGCAGCGTTGATCTCGTCGGCACAGATACGCAGTATTTT
CSVDLVGTDTQYF
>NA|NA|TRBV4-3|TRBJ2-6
TGCGCCAGCAGCCAAGATACGTCGTCTGGGGCCAACGTCCTGACTTTC
CASSQDTSSGANVLTF
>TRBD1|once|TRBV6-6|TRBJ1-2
TGTGCCAGCAGCCCCAGGGGGGGACAGGGATATGGCTACACCTTC
CASSPRGGQGYGYTF
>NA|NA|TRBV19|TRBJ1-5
TGTGCCAGTAGTACACAGGGCGGCAATCAGCCCCAGCATTTT
CASSTQGGNQPQHF
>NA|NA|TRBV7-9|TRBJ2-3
TGTGCCAGCAGCCCGAATTCAGATACGCAGTATTTT
CASSPNSDTQYF
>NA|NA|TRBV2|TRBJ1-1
TGTGCCACCAAGCGGGAAATGAACACTGAAGCTTTCTTT
CATKREMNTEAFF
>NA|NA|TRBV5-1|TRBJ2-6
TGCGCCAGCAGCCCCCGCAGCTTGTCCTCTGGGGCCAACGTCCTGACTTTC
CASSPRSLSSGANVLTF
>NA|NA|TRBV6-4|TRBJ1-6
TGTGCCAGCAGTGACAGGGGGGGTTATAGGGATAATTCACCCCTCCACTTT
CASSDRGGYRDNSPLHF
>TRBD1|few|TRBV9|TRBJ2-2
TGTGCCAGCAGCGAGACCGCCGGGACAGTAGAAACCGGGGAGCTGTTTTTT
CASSETAGTVETGELFF
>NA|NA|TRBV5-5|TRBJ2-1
TGTGCCAGCAGCCCCCTGCAAGCACAGCGCCATCACCGCGATGAGCAGTTCTTC
CASSPLQAQRHHRDEQFF
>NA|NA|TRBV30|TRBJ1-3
TGTGCCTGGACCCCCCTCGGGCAGGACCGTGGAAACACCATATATTTT
CAWTPLGQDRGNTIYF
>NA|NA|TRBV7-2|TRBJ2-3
TGTGCCAGCAGCTTCGATGCTGGGCGGGGAGATACGCAGTATTTT
CASSFDAGRGDTQYF
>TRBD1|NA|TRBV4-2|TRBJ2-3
TGTGCCAGCAGCCAAGAACAGGGGGCAACAGATACGCAGTATTTT
CASSQEQGATDTQYF
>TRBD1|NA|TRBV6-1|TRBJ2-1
TGTGCCAGCAGTCCCGGGACAGGGAGGAATGAGCAGTTCTTC
CASSPGTGRNEQFF
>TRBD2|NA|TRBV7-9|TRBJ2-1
TGTGCCAGCAGCTTAAATTTTGGGACTAGCGGGAGTTCTGAGCAGTTCTTC
CASSLNFGTSGSSEQFF
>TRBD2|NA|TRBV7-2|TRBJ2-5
TGTGCCAGCAGCATGACTAGCGGAGAGACCCAGTACTTC
CASSMTSGETQYF
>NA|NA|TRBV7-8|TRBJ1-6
TGTGCCAGCAGCTTAAATTCACCCCTCCACTTT
CASSLNSPLHF
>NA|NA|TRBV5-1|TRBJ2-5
TGCGCCAGCAGCGGGGGGGCGGGGGAGACCCAGTACTTC
CASSGGAGETQYF
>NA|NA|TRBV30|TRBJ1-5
TGTGCCTGGAGTGAGGGAAGCAATCAGCCCCAGCATTTT
CAWSEGSNQPQHF
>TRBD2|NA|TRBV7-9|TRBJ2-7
TGTGCCAGCAGCGATCTAGCGGGCTACTACGAGCAGTACTTC
CASSDLAGYYEQYF
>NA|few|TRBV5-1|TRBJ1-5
TGCGCCAGCAGAGGGGACGGGAGCAATCAGCCCCAGCATTTT
CASRGDGSNQPQHF
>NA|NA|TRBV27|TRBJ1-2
TGTGCCAGCAGTTGGGGACCCACCTCCTTTTATGGCTACACCTTC
CASSWGPTSFYGYTF
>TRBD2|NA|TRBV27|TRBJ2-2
TGTGCCAGCAGTAGAAGCGGGGGCTACAACACCGGGGAGCTGTTTTTT
CASSRSGGYNTGELFF
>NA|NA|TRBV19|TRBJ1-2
TGTGCCAGTAGCAGGGACACACTAAACTATGGCTACACCTTC
CASSRDTLNYGYTF
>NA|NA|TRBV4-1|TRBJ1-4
TGCGCCAGCAGCCAAAAGACAGCAGCTAATGAAAAACTGTTTTTT
CASSQKTAANEKLFF
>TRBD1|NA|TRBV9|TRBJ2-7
TGTGCCAGCAGCGACAACAGGGACAGCTCCTACGAGCAGTACTTC
CASSDNRDSSYEQYF
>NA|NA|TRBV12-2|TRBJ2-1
TGTGCAAGTCGCGACGTCGCTCGCAATGAGCAGTTCTTC
CASRDVARNEQFF
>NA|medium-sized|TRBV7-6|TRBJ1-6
TGTGCCAGCAGCTTACAGGCTCTTAATTCACCCCTCCACTTT
CASSLQALNSPLHF